This paragraph covers one TCR beta chain sequence. Its antigen is as yet unknown. The repertoire was sequenced with immunoSEQ multiplex PCR; TCRdb's copy has only in-frame clones and lacks some. The table records about 120,000 clones, roughly 89% of them present only once. This CDR3 has 14 amino acids. Germline V gene lookup returns CDR1 ENHRY and CDR2 SYGVKD. With V trimmed by 6 bases and J by 3 bases, 7 bases remained unmatched. The record originates from a study of T cell responses to AZD1222 COVID-19 vaccine. Broader study findings: A rise in Spike-specific TCR breadth and depth followed two AZD1222 doses.

This specimen consisted of peripheral blood, obtained 28 days after the second AZD1222 dose. The rearrangement joins TRBV10-3 to TRBJ2-5; 7 bases fit TRBD2. This receptor was obtained from an adult who received the AZD1222 COVID-19 vaccine. CDR3 sequence (DNA): TGTGCCATCAGGGGGGGGGACGTTGAAGAGACCCAGTACTTC. It specifies CAIRGGDVEETQYF.